The following is a TCR beta chain sequence with its context. As yet, its antigen is unknown. This CDR3 is 16 amino acids long. Germline CDR1 is PRHDT and CDR2 is FYEKMQ (reference sequence). Between the trimmed V and J ends, which lost 7 bases and 2 bases, there was a span of 19 bases. This entry belongs to a study of shared clonotypes between healthy human individuals. As defined, naive CD8 cells were CD45RO-negative and positively selected for CCR7, with terminally differentiated effector memory CD45RA+ cells excluded. It was roughly 190 ng DNA, 25,000 to 35,000 T cell genomes, that sorted-subset replicate PCRs used. Clones were read by immunoSEQ multiplex PCR, and TCRdb kept only the in-frame ones, dropping some. Among roughly 2,000,000 clones listed, about 95% were seen once. Study-wide results and limits: Investigators collected only blood, and repertoires in tissues likely differ.

This clonotype was sampled from a man aged 18 to 29 in good health. The chain couples TRBV13 to TRBJ2-3, with D perhaps assigned TRBD1 or TRBD2 (6 bases each). The specimen sequenced was naive CD8+ T cells sorted from blood. The CDR3 coding sequence is TGTGCCAGCACCGATAGGGGGGAAGGTTCCACAGATACGCAGTATTTT. The encoded protein is CASTDRGEGSTDTQYF.